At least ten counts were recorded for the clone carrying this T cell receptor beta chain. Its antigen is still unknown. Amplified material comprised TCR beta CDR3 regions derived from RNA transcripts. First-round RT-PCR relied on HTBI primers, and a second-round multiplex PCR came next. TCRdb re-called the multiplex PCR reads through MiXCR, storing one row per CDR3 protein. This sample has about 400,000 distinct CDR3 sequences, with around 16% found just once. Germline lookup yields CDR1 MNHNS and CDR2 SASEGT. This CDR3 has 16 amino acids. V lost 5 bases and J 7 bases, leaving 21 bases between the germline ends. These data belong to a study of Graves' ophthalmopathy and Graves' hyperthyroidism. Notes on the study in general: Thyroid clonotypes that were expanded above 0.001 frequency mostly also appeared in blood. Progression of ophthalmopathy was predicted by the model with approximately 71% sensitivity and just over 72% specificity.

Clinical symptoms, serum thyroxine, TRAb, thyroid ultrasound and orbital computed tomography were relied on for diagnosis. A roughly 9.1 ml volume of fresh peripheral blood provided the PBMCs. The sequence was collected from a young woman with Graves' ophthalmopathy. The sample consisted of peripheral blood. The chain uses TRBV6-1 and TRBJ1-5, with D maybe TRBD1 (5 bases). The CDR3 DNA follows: TGTGCCAGCAGTCCCAACCCCGGGACCTCGGGCCAGCCCCAGCATTTT. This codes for CASSPNPGTSGQPQHF.